Following are 18 T cell receptor beta chains from one sample sequenced in a study of CD8 T cells in Susac syndrome (dated by TCRdb to about 2019). Library preparation employed the immunoSEQ multiplex PCR assay. RNA was extracted using the RNeasy kit, and roughly 0.5 to 1 ug of the RNA was reverse transcribed with random hexamers. TCRdb passed the public sequencing reads through fastp at Q25 and MiXCR, retaining productive beta sequences. Rows are unified per CDR3 protein, each entry keeping the most common DNA and genes. This sample has fewer than 250,000 distinct CDR3 sequences in its table, and 93% of those were observed once. In total, the top ten clones hold around 0.096% of the sample. Specimen: CD4+ T cells from PBMCs. The receptors here all came from a human donor in good health.

The rearrangement joins TRBV29-1 to TRBJ2-1; D gene unclear. The CDR3 spans 13 residues. Trimming left V 5 bases short and J 6 bases short, with 14 bases between. Germline V gives CDR1 SQVTM, CDR2 ANQGSEA. The CDR3 spells CSVKNNPSNEQFF. In DNA, the CDR3 is TGCAGCGTTAAAAACAACCCTAGCAATGAGCAGTTCTTC.

The chain links TRBV29-1 to TRBJ2-1; D perhaps matches TRBD1 (5 bases). In germline, CDR1 is SQVTM, CDR2 ANQGSEA. Trimming pared 6 bases from V and 0 bases from J, leaving 12 bases between. The CDR3 has 14 amino acids. CDR3 DNA: TGCAGCGTCGGACATCTTAGCTCCTACAATGAGCAGTTCTTC. It yields the protein CSVGHLSSYNEQFF.

The chain joins TRBV20-1 to TRBJ1-2; D not certain. Deletions cut 7 bases from V and 10 bases from J, with 16 bases between. The CDR3 runs 11 residues. Germline values: CDR1 DFQATT, CDR2 SNEGSKA (reference sequence). The CDR3 DNA reads TGCAGTGAGGGAGGCCCCGTATCCTACACCTTC. This sequence encodes CSEGGPVSYTF.

The rearrangement joins TRBV3-1 to TRBJ2-1; the D gene is possibly TRBD1 (6 bases). The CDR3 runs 12 residues. Trimming removed 4 bases at V and 12 bases at J, with 13 bases between. The germline gives CDR1 LGHDT, CDR2 YNNKEL (reference sequence). The CDR3 sequence is CASSPRDRWQFF. In DNA, the CDR3 is TGTGCCAGCAGCCCACGTGACAGGTGGCAGTTCTTC.

The rearrangement uses TRBV29-1 and TRBJ2-6; D is unresolved. The CDR3 contains 12 residues. V was clipped by 5 bases and J by 0 bases, with 2 bases between them. Germline values: CDR1 SQVTM, CDR2 ANQGSEA. The CDR3: CSVSSGANVLTF. CDR3 in DNA: TGCAGCGTTAGCTCTGGGGCCAACGTCCTGACTTTC.

A single count supports this clonotype. This chain joins TRBV9 and TRBJ1-3; the D is unclear. V lost 3 bases and J lost 0, with 4 bases in between. The CDR3 is 13 residues long. Germline loops: CDR1 SGDLS, CDR2 YYNGEE. CDR3 coding DNA: TGTGCCAGCAGCGCCCTCTCTGGAAACACCATATATTTT. It yields the protein CASSALSGNTIYF.

The rearrangement uses TRBV15 and TRBJ2-4; D ambiguous. The germline CDR1 and CDR2 sequences are LNHNV and YYDKDF (reference sequence). Trimming took off 3 bases at V and 0 bases at J, with 6 bases between the two ends. The CDR3 loop spans 14 amino acids. CDR3 DNA: TGTGCCACCAGCAGGTCACTAGCCAAAAACATTCAGTACTTC. It specifies CATSRSLAKNIQYF.

Points on this clonotype: At one of its ends the junction is not consistent with the germline gene, which may arise from a read error. J is TRBJ2-5 and V is TRBV12-3 or TRBV12-4; 9 nucleotides match TRBD2. This CDR3 region has 15 residues. The DNA of the CDR3 is TGTGCCAGCAGTCTAGCGGGGATAGGGCGAGAGACCCAGTACTTC. This encodes CASSLAGIGRETQYF.

CDR3 region: CASSDPRERAFF. CDR3 nucleotide sequence: TGTGCCAGTAGTGACCCCAGGGAGAGGGCTTTCTTT. The rearrangement joins TRBV19 to TRBJ1-1; weak D call: TRBD1 (5 bases). Germline lookup yields CDR1 LNHDA and CDR2 SQIVND (reference sequence). This CDR3 has 12 residues. V lost 5 bases and J lost 11, with 15 bases in between.

The chain carries TRBV4-1 and TRBJ2-3, with a tentative D call TRBD2 (5 bases). The CDR3 consists of 17 residues. CDR1 and CDR2 (germline): MGHRA, YSYEKL. Trimming left V 1 base short and J 0 bases short, with 14 bases between. CDR3 nucleotides: TGCGCCAGCAGCCAAGCGGGGTTAGTTCCTAGCACAGATACGCAGTATTTT. It codes for CASSQAGLVPSTDTQYF.

CDR3 DNA sequence: TGCGCCAGCAGAGGGACAGGGGCCCTGAACACTGAAGCTTTCTTT. Encoded protein: CASRGTGALNTEAFF. The J gene is TRBJ1-1, the V gene TRBV5-1, with 10 positions matching TRBD1. Germline V lookup: CDR1 SGHRS, CDR2 YFSETQ. This CDR3 has 15 amino acids. J lost 0 bases, V lost 5 bases, and 4 bases had no gene match.

This chain's CDR3 is CASSPGTGPTSYEQYF. The CDR3 coding sequence is TGTGCCAGCAGTCCCGGGACAGGGCCAACTTCCTACGAGCAGTACTTC. The chain employs TRBV28 and TRBJ2-7; TRBD1 matches 9 bases. Per the germline V gene, CDR1 is MDHEN and CDR2 is SYDVKM. V dropped 5 bases and J dropped 1; count of bases not matched to a gene: 9. The CDR3 length is 16 residues.

This sequence joins TRBV30 and TRBJ1-1; weak D call: TRBD1 (5 bases). The V end lost 7 bases, the J end lost 0 bases, and 9 bases lay between the germline ends. CDR3 size: 12 residues. Germline lookup yields CDR1 GTSNPN and CDR2 SVGIG (reference sequence). Here the CDR3 reads CASDRLNTEAFF. The CDR3 nucleotides read TGTGCCTCCGACAGACTGAACACTGAAGCTTTCTTT.

This clonotype has just one count. V usage is TRBV27 and J usage is TRBJ2-3, with a weak D call TRBD2 (7 bases). Trimming took 5 bases from V and 2 from J, leaving 20 bases between them. Germline V lookup: CDR1 MNHEY, CDR2 SMNVEV (reference sequence). This CDR3 region has 17 residues. For the CDR3, the DNA is TGTGCCAGCAGTATGGTTACGGGGGGCGGCCTCACAGATACGCAGTATTTT. This translates into CASSMVTGGGLTDTQYF.

The CDR3 spells CASSVTGEQYV. CDR3 DNA: TGTGCCAGCAGTGTGACTGGAGAGCAGTACGTC. The genes are TRBV6-1 and TRBJ2-7; D remains ambiguous. Per germline, CDR1 MNHNS and CDR2 SASEGT. The CDR3 is 11 amino acids. V lost 4 bases and J lost 7, with 8 bases in between.

The V and J genes are TRBV30 and TRBJ1-1, with no clear D. Trimming took off 3 bases at V and 5 bases at J, with 13 bases between the two ends. Germline CDR1 is GTSNPN and CDR2 is SVGIG (reference sequence). This CDR3 spans 13 amino acids. CDR3 loop: CAWSYSLGTEAFF. As DNA, the CDR3 is TGTGCCTGGAGCTACTCTCTGGGGACTGAAGCTTTCTTT.

V usage is TRBV3-1 and J usage is TRBJ1-3; 10 positions agree with TRBD1. This CDR3 spans 15 amino acids. Per germline, CDR1 LGHDT and CDR2 YNNKEL (reference sequence). With 4 bases clipped from V and 7 bases from J, the junction kept 7 bases outside the gene matches. The CDR3 region is CASSLLGTGANTIYF. CDR3 in DNA: TGTGCCAGCAGCCTCCTCGGGACAGGGGCCAACACCATATATTTT.

J is TRBJ1-5 and V is TRBV4-1; D call uncertain. Germline CDR1 and CDR2: MGHRA and YSYEKL. This CDR3 spans 13 amino acids. V lost 5 bases to trimming and J lost 11 bases, with 16 bases between them. The CDR3 reads CASSEGQEFAQHF. For the CDR3, the DNA is TGCGCCAGCAGCGAGGGCCAGGAATTTGCCCAGCATTTT.